The source of this T cell receptor (beta chain) is a study of T cells after yellow fever vaccination. Study overall: Low-cell-number fractions underwent preparation using SMART-Seq v4 Ultra Low Input.

TCRdb processed the 5' RACE reads anew with MiXCR; each CDR3 protein has one entry. This table holds more than 450,000 distinct CDR3 sequences, around a fifth found once. The CDR3 runs to 15 residues. Germline loops: CDR1 LGHDT, CDR2 YNNKEL (reference sequence). The ends were cut back, 1 base at V and 3 bases at J, with 13 bases in the middle. This clonotype was detected only a few times. The antigen is unknown. Study-level points and caveats: Booster samples showed a return of most primary-vaccination clones (roughly 96% CD4, 85% to 90% CD8).

The chain carries TRBV3-1 and TRBJ2-7, with D possibly TRBD2 on 7 matching bases. Sequenced here: PBMCs, sampled roughly 23 days after the first yellow fever vaccination. This TCR derives from a young man who received the YFV17D yellow fever vaccine. The CDR3 region has the DNA TGTGCCAGCAGCCAAGTCGGGGGGCATCTCTACGAGCAGTACTTC. It encodes CASSQVGGHLYEQYF.